This T cell receptor beta chain was sequenced for a study of blood T cell repertoires in COVID-19. Germline values: CDR1 LGHDT, CDR2 YNNKEL (reference sequence). CDR3 size: 17 residues. Deletions cut 3 bases from V and 0 bases from J, with 14 bases between. Using immunoSEQ multiplex PCR, the repertoire was profiled, and TCRdb retains in-frame clones only, with some absent. The sample holds about 140,000 clones, 80% to 90% seen once. The sequence came from a woman older than 75 with acute or convalescent COVID-19. The material sequenced was peripheral blood. This chain uses TRBV3-1 (or the pseudogene TRBV3-2) with TRBJ2-2; possible D gene TRBD2, 6 bases. The DNA for the CDR3 is TGTGCCAGCAGCCAGGTTGGCCCGGGGGCGAACACCGGGGAGCTGTTTTTT. The encoded protein is CASSQVGPGANTGELFF.